This T cell receptor beta chain was recorded in a study of T cells in Graves' hyperthyroidism and ophthalmopathy. Overall study: Peripheral blood was drawn at first diagnosis, prior to all treatment. Study-wide results and caveats: Peripheral blood also featured most of the thyroid clonotypes expanded above 0.001.

From RNA transcripts, TCR beta CDR3 regions were amplified. First-round RT-PCR with HTBI primers amplified the TCR CDR3 region. Using its own MiXCR run on the multiplex PCR reads, TCRdb lists one record per CDR3 protein. Of about 640,000 distinct CDR3 sequences listed, more than 14% are singletons. Germline values: CDR1 DFQATT, CDR2 SNEGSKA (reference sequence). The junction had 7 bases not matched to a gene; V was cut back by 0 bases and J by 3 bases. This CDR3 comprises 15 residues. At least 3 on the Clinical Activity Score was recorded for ophthalmopathy patients, who also had NOSPECS grade at least 4 and duration under 3 months. On the basis of clinical symptoms, serum thyroxine and TRAb, thyroid ultrasound and orbital computed tomography, diagnoses were made. This clonotype has at least ten counts. Its target is not known.

This TCR was sampled from a woman in her forties or fifties with Graves' ophthalmopathy. Material: blood. The chain recombines TRBV20-1 with TRBJ1-2; 7 nucleotides agree with TRBD1. The CDR3 loop reads CSARDRVGGDYGYTF. For the CDR3, the DNA is TGCAGTGCTAGAGATCGGGTAGGGGGCGACTATGGCTACACCTTC.